One TCR beta chain is described in this entry. Its antigen specificity is not known. Base quality data are lacking; no much larger clone is found one base away. The data are from a study of CD8+CD57+ T cells in acquired aplastic anemia (dated by TCRdb to 2017 to 2018). In the study overall: DNA extracted from sorted CD4+ and CD8+ cells had a mean of around 3 ug, with a range of roughly 0.18 to 27.4 ug. An average of around 10 million reads for CD4+ cells and 11.0 million reads for CD8+ cells was obtained from healthy donor samples.

In this study, sorted CD4+ and CD8+ T cells from the blood of healthy subjects and of severe aplastic anemia patients had their TCR repertoires deep-sequenced. Ficoll-Paque density gradient centrifugation was used to isolate peripheral blood mononuclear cells. Before DNA extraction, CD4+ and CD8+ T cells were sorted with FACS or magnetic beads. From its cysteine to its phenylalanine, the CDR3 spans 13 amino acids. This entry keeps only the CDR3 DNA: 39 bases, framed from base 1. From a lookup of the germline V gene (reference sequence), CDR1 and CDR2 are DFQATT and SNEGSKA. Cut back by 0 bases and 6 bases, the V and J ends lie 12 bases apart. Study-wide findings and limitations: CD8+ Simpson's diversity did not differ significantly between patients and healthy controls (P=0.060). Although roughly 29 CD8+ CDR3 sequences were shared by patients and controls, these sequences appeared highly expressed in patients and within the immunodominant clones of patients.

Genomic DNA served as template for TCR beta VDJ combination and CDR3 sequence profiling. TCR repertoire sequencing was run on an Illumina HiSeq 2000. In the source study's methods: Repertoires were assessed using TRBV/TRBJ rearrangement plots, CDR3 size and DJ length profiles, and Simpson's diversity index. Whichever DNA sequence was most abundant in the deep sequencing data was defined as the immunodominant clone. CDR3 amino acid sequences were screened for sharing across subjects and were compared with published repertoires and the VDJdb database. TCRdb ran its own pipeline on the public reads, namely fastp trimming at Q25 and MiXCR clone calling, and kept in-frame beta chains. Entries that share a CDR3 protein sequence are merged under the most common genes and DNA. The V and J calls shown here were made by TCRdb, not taken from the authors' results. The sample table lists around 400,000 distinct CDR3 sequences, 55% to 70% of them with a count of one. Under 4.5% of the sample belongs to the ten largest clones.

What was sequenced was sorted CD4+, CD8+, or CD8+CD57+ T cells (not recorded which) from PBMCs. Recombination connected TRBV20-1 to TRBJ2-7; TRBD2 is possibly the D segment (5 matching bases). This sequence was found in a human donor in good health, serving as a control. The base sequence is TGCAGTGCTAGAGATGCCGGCCGGGGCGAGCAGTACTTC. The resulting protein is CSARDAGRGEQYF.